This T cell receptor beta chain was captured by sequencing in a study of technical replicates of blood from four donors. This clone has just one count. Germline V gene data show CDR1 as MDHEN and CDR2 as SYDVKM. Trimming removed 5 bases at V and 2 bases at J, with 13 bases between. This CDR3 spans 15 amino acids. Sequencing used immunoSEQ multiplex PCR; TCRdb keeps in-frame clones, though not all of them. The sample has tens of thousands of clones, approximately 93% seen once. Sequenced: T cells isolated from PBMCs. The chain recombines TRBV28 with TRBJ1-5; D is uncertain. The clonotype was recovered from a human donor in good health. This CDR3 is CASSALTVGNQPQHF. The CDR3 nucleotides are TGTGCCAGCAGTGCTTTAACAGTGGGCAATCAGCCCCAGCATTTT.